This TCR beta chain was sequenced in a study of molecular identifiers for immune sequencing clone quantification. With regard to this clonotype: Its cognate antigen is unknown.

CDR3 length: 16 amino acids. V gave up 0 bases and J gave up 0 bases; unmatched junction bases: 5. CDR1 is SGDLS, CDR2 YYNGEE, per germline. TCRdb used MiXCR to reprocess the PCR reads, holding one entry per CDR3 protein. Of about 640,000 distinct CDR3 sequences detected, just under 20% appear once; the ten largest clones hold 0.75% to 0.95%. Study outcomes and limitations: Highly expanded clone sizes could be underestimated by identical TCR molecules sharing a barcode. Effector cells kept over 97% of their molecules in clones above 20 RNA copies, while naive cells kept under 1% there.

Naive CD8 T cells were FACS-sorted by CD8+CD4-CCR7+CD45RA+ markers. Sequencing was done on a sample of naive CD8+ T cells from blood, with Jurkat cell RNA spiked in. Subset defined: FACS-sorted CD8+CD4-CCR7+CD45RA+ naive T cells. The chain uses TRBV9 and TRBJ1-1; TRBD1 agrees at 7 bases. This sequence originates from a human donor in good health. Some libraries in this study had Jurkat cell RNA spiked in. The CDR3, as DNA: TGTGCCAGCAGCGTAGGCACAGGGGTCATGAACACTGAAGCTTTCTTT. Translation: CASSVGTGVMNTEAFF.